This T cell receptor beta chain was obtained from a study of blood T cell repertoires in COVID-19. Study details: T cells, B-cell-depleted T cells, or PBMCs provided the cDNA or gDNA that served as material.

TCRdb's copy holds only in-frame clones and misses some; the assay was immunoSEQ multiplex PCR. The sample shows a few hundred thousand clones, 88% of them seen only once. V lost 3 bases and J lost 0, with 10 bases in between. The CDR3 contains 15 residues. From germline, CDR1 is SGHRS and CDR2 YFSETQ. The sequenced material came from peripheral blood. The TCR sequence derives from a woman aged 45-65 years with COVID-19, enrolled during active disease. This chain connects TRBV5-1 to TRBJ1-5; D may be TRBD1 (6 bases). CDR3 nucleotides: TGCGCCAGCAGCTGGGACAATCCTAGCAATCAGCCCCAGCATTTT. Translated, it gives CASSWDNPSNQPQHF.